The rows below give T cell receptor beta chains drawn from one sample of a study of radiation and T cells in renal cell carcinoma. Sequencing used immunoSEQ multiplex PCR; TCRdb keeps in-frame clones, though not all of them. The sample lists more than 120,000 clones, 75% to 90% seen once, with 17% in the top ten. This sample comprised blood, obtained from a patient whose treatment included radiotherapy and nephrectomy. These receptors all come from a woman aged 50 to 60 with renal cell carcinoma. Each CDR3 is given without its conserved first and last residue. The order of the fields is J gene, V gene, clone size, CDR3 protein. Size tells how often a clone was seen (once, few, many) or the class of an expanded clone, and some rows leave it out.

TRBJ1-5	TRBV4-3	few	ASSQDARTYNQPQH
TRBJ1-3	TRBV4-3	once	ASSQDGTFSGNTIY
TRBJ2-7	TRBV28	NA	ASTPSGNYEQY
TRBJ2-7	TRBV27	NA	ASNPGFGQGYEQY
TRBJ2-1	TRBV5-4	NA	ASSPGLANYNEQF
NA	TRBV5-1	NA	ASSEGSSYEQY
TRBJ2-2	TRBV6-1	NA	ASSKQGYTGELF
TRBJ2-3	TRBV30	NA	AWSGDWDTQY
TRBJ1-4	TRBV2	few	ASMVEKLF
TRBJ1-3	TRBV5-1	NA	ASSSGTGGYGNTIY
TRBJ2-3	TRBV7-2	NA	ASSPETGTDTQY
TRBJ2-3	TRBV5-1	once	ASRRTSGDTQY
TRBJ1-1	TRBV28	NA	ASSSPGGANTEAF
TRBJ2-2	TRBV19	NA	ASSIGDRVNTGELF
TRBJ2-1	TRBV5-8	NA	ASSMTSGSSYNEQF
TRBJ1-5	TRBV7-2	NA	ASSYRGGNQPQH
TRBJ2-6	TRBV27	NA	ASSLSGGGANVLT
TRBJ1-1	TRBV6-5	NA	ASYRGASMNTEAF
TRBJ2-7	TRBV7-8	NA	ASSFEWYEQY
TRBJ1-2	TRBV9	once	ASSVAGRAVYGYT
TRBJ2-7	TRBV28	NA	ASSLGSSRYEQY
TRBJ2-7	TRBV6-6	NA	ASRTYGTGPTYEQY